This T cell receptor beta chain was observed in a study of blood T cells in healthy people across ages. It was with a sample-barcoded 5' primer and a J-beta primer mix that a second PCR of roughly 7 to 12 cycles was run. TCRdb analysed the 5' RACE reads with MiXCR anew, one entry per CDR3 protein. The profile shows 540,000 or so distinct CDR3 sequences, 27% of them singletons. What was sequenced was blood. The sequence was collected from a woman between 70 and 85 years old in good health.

CDR3 coding DNA: TGTGCCAGCAGTAGGCGGGGGCTAAGGAGCACAGATACGCAGTATTTT. Translating it yields CASSRRGLRSTDTQYF. The chain recombines TRBV25-1 with TRBJ2-3; a weak D match, TRBD2 (7 bases). Trimming pared 5 bases from V and 0 bases from J, leaving 15 bases between. Germline CDR1 and CDR2: MGHDK and SYGVNS. The CDR3 length is 16 residues. Filled out from reference TRBV25-1 and TRBJ2-3, the complete variable domain reads EADIYQTPRYLVIGTGKKITLECSQTMGHDKMYWYQQDPGMELHLIHYSYGVNSTEKGDLSSESTVSRIRTEHFPLTLESARPSHTSQYLCASSRRGLRSTDTQYFGPGTRLTVL.